Here is one T cell receptor beta chain with its context. The data were produced by immunoSEQ multiplex PCR, yet TCRdb's version contains in-frame clones alone and is incomplete. Of roughly 200,000 clones listed, 76% are singletons. This record belongs to a study of blood T cell repertoires in COVID-19. Germline CDR1 reads MNHEY; CDR2 reads SMNVEV (reference sequence). The germline V and J ends were trimmed by 3 bases and 0 bases, with 4 bases remaining between them. This CDR3 has 13 residues. The sequence was obtained from a woman in her 50s with active or convalescent COVID-19. The chain uses TRBV27 and TRBJ2-3; no reliable D call. The sequenced sample consisted of peripheral blood. CDR3 sequence reads: CASSFISTDTQYF. As DNA, the CDR3 is TGTGCCAGCAGTTTCATCAGCACAGATACGCAGTATTTT.